In this sample, the clone carrying this T cell receptor beta chain turned up many times. As yet, its antigen is unknown. Arm-PCR of CDR3 regions and iRepertoire HTBI primers were the basis on which TCR beta libraries were built. TCRdb analysed the multiplex PCR reads with MiXCR anew, one entry per CDR3 protein. The data show hundreds of thousands of distinct CDR3 sequences, 15% to 20% seen once. V was pared by 3 bases and J by 2 bases, with 14 bases between. Germline lookup yields CDR1 WSHSY and CDR2 SAAADI. CDR3 size: 16 residues. This record comes from a study of regulatory T cells in long-lasting Graves disease. Study findings and constraints: Persistent Graves' patients showed reduced TCR diversity versus newly diagnosed patients. TRBV28 was favored in persistent disease, as were TRBJ1-2 and TRBJ2-5. Having few samples may have compromised the accuracy.

Stated time point: newly diagnosed GD, antithyroid drugs for less than 3 months. Extracted PBMC RNA gave rise to the TCR library. One endocrinology department in Xi'an, China, was where patients came from. Sequencing was performed on peripheral blood mononuclear cells (PBMCs), taken at new diagnosis, from a patient treated with antithyroid drugs. The sequence was obtained from a female donor with Graves disease. V usage is TRBV10-2 and J usage is TRBJ1-5; D ambiguous. The CDR3 protein is CASSDSGFLGNQPQHF. CDR3 coding DNA: TGCGCCAGCAGTGATTCTGGATTCTTGGGCAATCAGCCCCAGCATTTT.